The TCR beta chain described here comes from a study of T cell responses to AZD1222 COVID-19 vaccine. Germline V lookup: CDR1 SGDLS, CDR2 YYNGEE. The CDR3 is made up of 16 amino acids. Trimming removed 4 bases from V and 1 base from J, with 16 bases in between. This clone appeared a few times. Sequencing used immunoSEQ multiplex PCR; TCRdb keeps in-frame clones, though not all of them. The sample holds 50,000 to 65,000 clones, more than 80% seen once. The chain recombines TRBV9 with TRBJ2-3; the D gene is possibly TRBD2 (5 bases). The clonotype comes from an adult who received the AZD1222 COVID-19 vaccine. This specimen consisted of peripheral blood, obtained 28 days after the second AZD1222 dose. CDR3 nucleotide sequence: TGTGCCAGCAGCATCAACAGCGGCGGAGGCACAGATACGCAGTATTTT. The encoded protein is CASSINSGGGTDTQYF.